The 12 T cell receptor beta chains below all came from one sample that was sequenced in a study of identical twins. MiXCR, applied by TCRdb to the 5' RACE reads, yields one record per CDR3 protein. Of fewer than 350,000 distinct CDR3 sequences listed, roughly 8.6% are singletons. Separately, the same data were catalogued under a study of yellow fever vaccine responses in identical twins.

Sample: memory (CD45RO+) T cells sorted from blood. The receptor source for this set is a woman aged 18-29 years in good health.

This clonotype was picked up a small number of times. The chain combines TRBV7-9 with TRBJ2-1; 10 positions match TRBD1. Trimming took 1 base from V and 10 from J; bases not matched to a gene: 4. The V gene's germline CDR1 is SEHNR and CDR2 FQNEAQ (reference sequence). This CDR3 has 14 amino acids. Here the CDR3 DNA reads TGTGCCAGCAGCTTAGGGACAGGGGGTCGCGAGCAGTTCTTC. This gives the protein CASSLGTGGREQFF. The full variable domain, in which reference TRBV7-9 and TRBJ2-1 provide the parts outside the CDR3, is DTGVSQNPRHKITKRGQNVTFRCDPISEHNRLYWYRQTLGQGPEFLTYFQNEAQLEKSRLLSDRFSAERPKGSFSTLEIQRTEQGDSAMYLCASSLGTGGREQFFGPGTRLTVL.

V is TRBV29-1 and J is TRBJ1-4; D may be TRBD1 (5 bases). CDR1 is SQVTM and CDR2 is ANQGSEA in the germline V gene. This CDR3 spans 13 amino acids. V lost 7 bases to trimming and J lost 5 bases, with 14 bases between them. The CDR3 protein is CSAVGWGNEKLFF. DNA of the CDR3: TGCAGCGCTGTGGGGTGGGGGAATGAAAAACTGTTTTTT.

This clonotype appeared a few times. The genes are TRBV4-1 and TRBJ2-4; D remains unclear. Germline CDR1 reads MGHRA; CDR2 reads YSYEKL. The CDR3 has 16 residues. The V gene lost 5 bases and the J gene lost 0 bases, with 14 bases spanning the gap. The CDR3 coding sequence is TGCGCCAGCAGCGACCTTAGTGGCCTAGCCAAAAACATTCAGTACTTC. Translating gives CASSDLSGLAKNIQYF.

This chain joins TRBV20-1 and TRBJ2-5, with TRBD2 matching over 9 bases. Trimming removed 1 base from V and 5 bases from J; junction bases left unmatched: 8. The CDR3 has 15 residues. Per germline, CDR1 DFQATT and CDR2 SNEGSKA (reference sequence). In nucleotides, the CDR3 is TGCAGTGCTAGAGTGGTAGCGGGGGCTGGGGAGACCCAGTACTTC. Its translation is CSARVVAGAGETQYF.

This clonotype was found many times. This chain uses TRBV27 with TRBJ2-2; D perhaps matches TRBD1 (6 bases). The CDR3 is 14 amino acids. Trimming took 7 bases from V and 6 from J, leaving 15 bases between them. Per germline, CDR1 MNHEY and CDR2 SMNVEV (reference sequence). The DNA of the CDR3 is TGTGCCAGCAAGGGACAAAATGGGCCCGGGGAGCTGTTTTTT. Amino acid sequence: CASKGQNGPGELFF.

This sequence joins TRBV12-3 or TRBV12-4 and TRBJ1-6; possibly TRBD1 for D (5 bases). The CDR3 has 13 residues. V was pared by 5 bases and J by 11 bases, with 13 bases between. Here the CDR3 DNA reads TGTGCCAGCAGTAGGGACCATCTTACACCCCTCCACTTT. This sequence encodes CASSRDHLTPLHF.

This clonotype was found many times. This chain uses TRBV9 with TRBJ2-3; D possibly uses TRBD1 or TRBD2 (5 bases each). Trimming removed 0 bases from V and 4 bases from J, with 9 bases in between. Germline V gives CDR1 SGDLS, CDR2 YYNGEE. This CDR3 is 14 amino acids long. In DNA form, the CDR3 reads TGTGCCAGCAGCGTAGGGGGGACCGCAGATACGCAGTATTTT. Protein sequence: CASSVGGTADTQYF. The full variable domain, with the rest looked up from reference TRBV9 and TRBJ2-3, is DSGVTQTPKHLITATGQRVTLRCSPRSGDLSVYWYQQSLDQGLQFLIQYYNGEERAKGNILERFSAQQFPDLHSELNLSSLELGDSALYFCASSVGGTADTQYFGPGTRLTVL.

The J gene is TRBJ1-2, the V gene TRBV28; D is ambiguous. Trimming removed 3 bases at V and 4 bases at J, with 9 bases between. Germline CDR1 reads MDHEN; CDR2 reads SYDVKM. The CDR3 loop spans 13 amino acids. DNA for the CDR3: TGTGCCAGCAGTTTCTCCCCCGCCTATGGCTACACCTTC. Amino acids: CASSFSPAYGYTF.

The table lists this clonotype with a few counts. The chain employs TRBV6-1 and TRBJ1-6; unclear D gene. Trimming cost V 8 bases and J 5 bases, with 16 bases left between them. The CDR3 runs 15 residues. CDR1 is MNHNS and CDR2 is SASEGT in the germline V gene. The CDR3 coding sequence is TGTGCCAGCGGCAAGGGTCAGGCTAATAATTCACCCCTCCACTTT. This translates into CASGKGQANNSPLHF.

This clonotype has at least ten counts. The chain links TRBV12-3 or TRBV12-4 to TRBJ2-5; 11 nucleotides match TRBD2. V was pared by 6 bases and J by 5 bases, with 5 bases of the junction left unmatched. The CDR3 runs 14 residues. The CDR3 bases are TGTGCCAGCAGGCACACTAGCGGGGGTGAGACCCAGTACTTC. This codes for CASRHTSGGETQYF.

V usage is TRBV20-1 and J usage is TRBJ2-1; weak D call: TRBD2 (6 bases). The CDR3 spans 16 residues. In germline, CDR1 is DFQATT, CDR2 SNEGSKA (reference sequence). V was pared by 0 bases and J by 3 bases, with 15 bases between. The DNA of the CDR3 is TGCAGTGCTAGAGATCTCGAGGGAGGTATCTACAATGAGCAGTTCTTC. As protein: CSARDLEGGIYNEQFF.

This clonotype was seen more than once but under ten times. The J gene is TRBJ2-1, the V gene TRBV5-1, with D possibly matching TRBD1 (5 bases). Looked up from germline, CDR1 is SGHRS and CDR2 is YFSETQ. The CDR3 sequence is 16 residues long. V dropped 4 bases and J dropped 1 base, with 15 bases sitting between them. The chain's CDR3 is CASSAQGSPSYNEQFF. CDR3 nucleotide sequence: TGCGCCAGCAGCGCCCAGGGAAGCCCGTCCTACAATGAGCAGTTCTTC.